This T cell receptor beta chain was recorded in a study of T cell changes during pregnancy in multiple sclerosis. Clones were sequenced by immunoSEQ multiplex PCR, and TCRdb holds only the in-frame ones, with some missing. The table records around 60,000 clones, approximately 94% of them present only once. The CDR3 spans 16 residues. CDR1 and CDR2 (germline): MNHNY, SVGAGI (reference sequence). V gave up 5 bases and J gave up 2 bases, with 19 bases separating them. V and J are TRBV6-6 and TRBJ2-7; a possible D gene is TRBD2 (6 bases). This receptor was taken from a female donor with multiple sclerosis, enrolled in a pregnancy study. This sample comprised CD8+ T cells from peripheral blood mononuclear cells, obtained in the third trimester of pregnancy. The CDR3 region has the DNA TGTGCCAGCAGTCCTCAGGGACTTGCCCCCGCCTACGAGCAGTACTTC. It specifies CASSPQGLAPAYEQYF.